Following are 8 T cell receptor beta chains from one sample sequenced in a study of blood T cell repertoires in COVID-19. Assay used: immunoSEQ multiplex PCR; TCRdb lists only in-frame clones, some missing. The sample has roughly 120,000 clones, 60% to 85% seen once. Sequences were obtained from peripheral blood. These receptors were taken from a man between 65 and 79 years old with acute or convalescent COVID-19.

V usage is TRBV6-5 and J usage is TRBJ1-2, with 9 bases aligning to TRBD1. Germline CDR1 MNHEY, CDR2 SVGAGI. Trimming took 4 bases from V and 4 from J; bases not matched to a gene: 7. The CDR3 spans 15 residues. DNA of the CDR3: TGTGCCAGCAGTTTTACGGGACAGGGTGTCTATGGCTACACCTTC. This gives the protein CASSFTGQGVYGYTF.

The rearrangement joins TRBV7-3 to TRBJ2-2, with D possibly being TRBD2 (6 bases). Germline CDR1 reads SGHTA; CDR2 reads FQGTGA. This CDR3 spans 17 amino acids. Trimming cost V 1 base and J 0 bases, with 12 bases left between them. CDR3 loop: CASSLSAGTPNTGELFF. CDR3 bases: TGTGCCAGCAGCTTAAGCGCTGGGACTCCGAACACCGGGGAGCTGTTTTTT. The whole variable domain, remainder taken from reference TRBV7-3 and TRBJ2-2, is GAGVSQTPSNKVTEKGKYVELRCDPISGHTALYWYRQSLGQGPEFLIYFQGTGAADDSGLPNDRFFAVRPEGSVSTLKIQRTERGDSAVYLCASSLSAGTPNTGELFFGEGSRLTVL.

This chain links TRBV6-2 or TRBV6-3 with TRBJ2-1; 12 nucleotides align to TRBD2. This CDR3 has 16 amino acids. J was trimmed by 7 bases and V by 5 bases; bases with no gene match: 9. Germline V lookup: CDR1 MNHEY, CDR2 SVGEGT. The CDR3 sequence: CASSTLAGGPVNEQFF. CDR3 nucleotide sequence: TGTGCCAGCAGTACCCTAGCGGGGGGGCCTGTGAATGAGCAGTTCTTC.

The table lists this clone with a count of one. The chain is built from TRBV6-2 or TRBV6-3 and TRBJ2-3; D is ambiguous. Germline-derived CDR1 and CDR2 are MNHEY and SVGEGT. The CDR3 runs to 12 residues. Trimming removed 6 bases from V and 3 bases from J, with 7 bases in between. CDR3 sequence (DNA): TGTGCCAGCAGCGAGATTACAGATACGCAGTATTTT. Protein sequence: CASSEITDTQYF.

CDR3: CSVEVQGQGSIPQYF. The CDR3 DNA reads as TGCAGCGTTGAAGTTCAGGGACAGGGATCAATTCCCCAGTACTTC. This chain connects TRBV29-1 to TRBJ2-5; 9 bases are a match to TRBD1. The germline V gene encodes CDR1 SQVTM and CDR2 ANQGSEA. V gave up 1 base and J gave up 9 bases; unmatched junction bases: 12. The CDR3 is made up of 15 amino acids.

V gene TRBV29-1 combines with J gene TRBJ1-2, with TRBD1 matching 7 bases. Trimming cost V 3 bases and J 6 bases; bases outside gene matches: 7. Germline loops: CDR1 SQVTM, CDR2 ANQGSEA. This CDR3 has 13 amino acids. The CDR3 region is CSVDQGGADGYTF. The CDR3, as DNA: TGCAGCGTTGATCAGGGGGGCGCGGATGGCTACACCTTC.

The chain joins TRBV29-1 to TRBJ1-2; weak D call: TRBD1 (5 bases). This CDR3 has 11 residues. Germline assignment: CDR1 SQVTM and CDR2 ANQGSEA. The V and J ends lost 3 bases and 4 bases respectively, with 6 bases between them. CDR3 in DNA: TGCAGCGTTGACAGGGCCTATGGCTACACCTTC. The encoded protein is CSVDRAYGYTF. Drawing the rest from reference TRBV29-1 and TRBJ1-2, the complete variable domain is SAVISQKPSRDICQRGTSLTIQCQVDSQVTMMFWYRQQPGQSLTLIATANQGSEATYESGFVIDKFPISRPNLTFSTLTVSNMSPEDSSIYLCSVDRAYGYTFGSGTRLTVV.

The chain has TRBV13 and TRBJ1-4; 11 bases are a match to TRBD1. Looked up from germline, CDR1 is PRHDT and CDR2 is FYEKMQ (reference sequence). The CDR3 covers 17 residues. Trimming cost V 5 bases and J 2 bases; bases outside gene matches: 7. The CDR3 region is CASSQWTGGATNEKLFF. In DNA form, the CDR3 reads TGTGCCAGCAGCCAATGGACAGGGGGCGCGACTAATGAAAAACTGTTTTTT.